The T cell receptor beta chain described here comes from a study of cytomegalovirus exposure and HLA in healthy donors. CDR1 and CDR2 from the germline V gene are SGDLS and YYNGEE. The length of the CDR3 is 16 residues. The V gene lost 5 bases and the J gene lost 0 bases, with 15 bases spanning the gap. It was with 60 Vbeta and 13 Jbeta primers that the PCR ran. This table comes from immunoSEQ multiplex PCR, and its TCRdb copy is limited to in-frame clones, with some not included. The table records some 140,000 clones, 74% of them present only once. This receptor was identified in a young man in good health and CMV-seropositive. The chain is built from TRBV9 and TRBJ2-1; tentative D call: TRBD2 (7 bases). Sequences were obtained from PBMCs. CDR3: CASRDSRGSSYNEQFF. CDR3 sequence (DNA): TGTGCCAGCAGGGACAGCCGCGGGAGCTCCTACAATGAGCAGTTCTTC.